Here is one T cell receptor (beta chain) with its context. This sample was included in a study of neurological immune-mediated disorders. The ends were cut back, 0 bases at V and 0 bases at J, with 9 bases in the middle. The CDR3 length is 15 residues. Germline CDR1 and CDR2: SGHRS and YFSETQ. TCRdb independently ran MiXCR on the 5' RACE reads; one entry per CDR3 protein. The sample has 80,000 to 95,000 distinct CDR3 sequences, roughly 3.2% seen once. The rearrangement uses TRBV5-1 and TRBJ1-1; D gene ambiguous. Sequencing was done on a sample of PBMCs. The receptor was isolated from a woman aged 50 to 60 with multiple sclerosis. The chain's CDR3 is CASSLEVRMNTEAFF. The CDR3 nucleotides read TGCGCCAGCAGCTTGGAAGTCAGGATGAACACTGAAGCTTTCTTT.